The clone carrying this TCR beta chain appeared a few times. Its antigen is not known. Time point of the sample: patch test 3, about 24 weeks after DPC sensitization. Sample treatment: therapeutic diphenylcyclopropenone sensitization with weekly scalp DPC. TCRdb recomputed calls from the RACE reads with MiXCR, one row per CDR3 protein. The repertoire has 85,000 to 100,000 distinct CDR3 sequences, around 25% of them found once; the top ten carry around 10%. These data originate in a study of human T cells and chemical hapten exposure. Across the study: Patients got weekly scalp diphenylcyclopropenone doses over the roughly 22-week study.

Trimming took off 2 bases at V and 4 bases at J, with 8 bases between the two ends. Germline V lookup: CDR1 SEHNR, CDR2 FQNEAQ (reference sequence). The CDR3 loop spans 14 amino acids. Study-level results: In comparison with controls, expanded TCRs gave rise to a significantly larger number of large CDR3 similarity clusters. The donor cohort had alopecia, so its immune response may not match that of healthy people. High-frequency TCRs, those above 1 in 1000, stayed the same after DPC sensitization.

Sequencing was performed on whole blood, taken in connection with sensitization to the hapten diphenylcyclopropenone (DPC). The receptor was derived from a man aged 35-49 years with alopecia areata. Some clones in this sample may be carry-over from other donors' samples. The rearrangement uses TRBV7-9 and TRBJ2-2; D is unresolved. The chain's CDR3 is CASSLPSGTGELFF. CDR3 bases: TGTGCCAGCAGCTTACCTAGTGGCACCGGGGAGCTGTTTTTT. Complete variable domain (other parts from reference TRBV7-9 and TRBJ2-2): DTGVSQNPRHKITKRGQNVTFRCDPISEHNRLYWYRQTLGQGPEFLTYFQNEAQLEKSRLLSDRFSAERPKGSFSTLEIQRTEQGDSAMYLCASSLPSGTGELFFGEGSRLTVL.